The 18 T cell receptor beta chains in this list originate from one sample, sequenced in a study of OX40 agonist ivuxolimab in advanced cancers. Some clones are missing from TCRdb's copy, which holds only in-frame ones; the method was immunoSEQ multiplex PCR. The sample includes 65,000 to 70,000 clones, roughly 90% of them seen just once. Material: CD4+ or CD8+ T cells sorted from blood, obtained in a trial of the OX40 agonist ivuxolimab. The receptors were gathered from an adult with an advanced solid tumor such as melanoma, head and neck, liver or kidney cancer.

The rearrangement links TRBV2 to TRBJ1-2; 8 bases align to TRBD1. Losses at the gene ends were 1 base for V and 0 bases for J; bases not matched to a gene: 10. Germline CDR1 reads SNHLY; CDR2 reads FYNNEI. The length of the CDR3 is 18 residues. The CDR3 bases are TGTGCCAGCAGTGAAGAAGGGACAGGACCACCGGCTAACTATGGCTACACCTTC. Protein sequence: CASSEEGTGPPANYGYTF.

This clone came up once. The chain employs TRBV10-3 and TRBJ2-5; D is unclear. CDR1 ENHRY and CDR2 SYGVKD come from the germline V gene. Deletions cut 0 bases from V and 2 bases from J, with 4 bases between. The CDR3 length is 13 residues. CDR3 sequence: CAISESVQETQYF. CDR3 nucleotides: TGTGCCATCAGTGAGTCGGTGCAAGAGACCCAGTACTTC.

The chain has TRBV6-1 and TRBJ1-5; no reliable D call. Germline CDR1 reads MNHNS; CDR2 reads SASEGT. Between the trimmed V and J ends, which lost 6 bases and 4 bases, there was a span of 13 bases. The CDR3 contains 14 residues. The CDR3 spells CASRSDTPNQPQHF. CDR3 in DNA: TGTGCCAGCAGGAGCGACACACCGAATCAGCCCCAGCATTTT.

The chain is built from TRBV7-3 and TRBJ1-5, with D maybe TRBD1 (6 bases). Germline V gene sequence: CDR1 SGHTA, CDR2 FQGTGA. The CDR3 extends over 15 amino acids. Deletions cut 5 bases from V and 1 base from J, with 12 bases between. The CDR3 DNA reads TGTGCCAGCAGCCCTTCGGGGGGCAGCAATCAGCCCCAGCATTTT. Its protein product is CASSPSGGSNQPQHF.

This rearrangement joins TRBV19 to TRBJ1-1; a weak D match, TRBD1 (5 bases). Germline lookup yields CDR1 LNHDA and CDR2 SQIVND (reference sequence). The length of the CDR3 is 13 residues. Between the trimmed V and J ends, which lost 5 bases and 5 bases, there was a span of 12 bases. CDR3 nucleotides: TGTGCCAGTAGTCAAATAAGGGGAACTGAAGCTTTCTTT. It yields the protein CASSQIRGTEAFF.

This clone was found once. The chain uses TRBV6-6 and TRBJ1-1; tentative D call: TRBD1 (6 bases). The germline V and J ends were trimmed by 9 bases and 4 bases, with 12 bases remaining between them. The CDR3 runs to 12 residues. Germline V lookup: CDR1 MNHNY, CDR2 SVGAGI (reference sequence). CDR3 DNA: TGTGCCAGTTCTAGGACAGTCACTGAAGCTTTCTTT. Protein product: CASSRTVTEAFF.

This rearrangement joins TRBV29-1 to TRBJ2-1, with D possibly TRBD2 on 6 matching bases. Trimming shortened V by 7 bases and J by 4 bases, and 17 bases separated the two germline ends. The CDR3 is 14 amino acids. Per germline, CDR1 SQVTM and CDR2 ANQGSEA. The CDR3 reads CSGHRETTYNEQFF. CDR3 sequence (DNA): TGCAGCGGACACCGGGAGACCACATACAATGAGCAGTTCTTC.

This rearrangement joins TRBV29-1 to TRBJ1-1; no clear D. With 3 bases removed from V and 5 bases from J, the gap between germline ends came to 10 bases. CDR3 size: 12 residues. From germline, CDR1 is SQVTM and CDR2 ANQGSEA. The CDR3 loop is CSVEIGVTEAFF. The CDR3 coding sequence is TGCAGCGTTGAGATTGGGGTAACTGAAGCTTTCTTT.

The CDR3 DNA follows: TGTGCCAGCAGTTACTCACCGGGGACAGTAGGGGGAAAACTGTTTTTT. Its translation: CASSYSPGTVGGKLFF. The chain carries TRBV6-5 and TRBJ1-4; 7 bases are shared with TRBD1. The CDR3 totals 16 residues. J was trimmed by 10 bases and V by 0 bases; bases with no gene match: 11. CDR1 and CDR2 from the germline V gene are MNHEY and SVGAGI.

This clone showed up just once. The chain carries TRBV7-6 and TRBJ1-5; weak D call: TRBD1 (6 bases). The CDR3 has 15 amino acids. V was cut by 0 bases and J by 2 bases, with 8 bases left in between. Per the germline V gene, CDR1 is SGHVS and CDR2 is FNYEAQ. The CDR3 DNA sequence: TGTGCCAGCAGCTTAGCGCCAGGGGGCAATCAGCCCCAGCATTTT. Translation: CASSLAPGGNQPQHF.

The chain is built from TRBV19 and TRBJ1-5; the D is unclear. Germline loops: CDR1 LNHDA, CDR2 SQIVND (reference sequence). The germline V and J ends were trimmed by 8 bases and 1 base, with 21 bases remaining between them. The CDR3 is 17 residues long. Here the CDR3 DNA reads TGTGCCAGTTACGACACCCTCCGTCCGGGGAGCAATCAGCCCCAGCATTTT. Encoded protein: CASYDTLRPGSNQPQHF. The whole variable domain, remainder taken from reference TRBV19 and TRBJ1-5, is DGGITQSPKYLFRKEGQNVTLSCEQNLNHDAMYWYRQDPGQGLRLIYYSQIVNDFQKGDIAEGYSVSREKKESFPLTVTSAQKNPTAFYLCASYDTLRPGSNQPQHFGDGTRLSIL.

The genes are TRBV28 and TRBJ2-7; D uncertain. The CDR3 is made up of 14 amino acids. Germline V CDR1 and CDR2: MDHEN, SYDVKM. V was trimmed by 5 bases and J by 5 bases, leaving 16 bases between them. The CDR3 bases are TGTGCCAGCAGTGGAAGCCCCCCGGTCAACGAGCAGTACTTC. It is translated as CASSGSPPVNEQYF. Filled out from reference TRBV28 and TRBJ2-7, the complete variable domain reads DVKVTQSSRYLVKRTGEKVFLECVQDMDHENMFWYRQDPGLGLRLIYFSYDVKMKEKGDIPEGYSVSREKKERFSLILESASTNQTSMYLCASSGSPPVNEQYFGPGTRLTVT.

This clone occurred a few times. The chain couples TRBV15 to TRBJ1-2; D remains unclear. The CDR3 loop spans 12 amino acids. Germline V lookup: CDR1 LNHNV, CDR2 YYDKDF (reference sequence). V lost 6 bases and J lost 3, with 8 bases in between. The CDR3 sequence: CATRGRDYGYTF. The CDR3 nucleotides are TGTGCCACCAGGGGTAGGGACTATGGCTACACCTTC.

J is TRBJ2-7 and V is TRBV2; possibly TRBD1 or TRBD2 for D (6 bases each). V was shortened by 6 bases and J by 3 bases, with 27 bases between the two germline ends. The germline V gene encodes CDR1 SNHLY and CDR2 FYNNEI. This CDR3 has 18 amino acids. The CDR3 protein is CASRDISSWGALFYEQYF. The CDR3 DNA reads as TGTGCCAGCAGAGATATATCCAGTTGGGGGGCACTCTTCTACGAGCAGTACTTC.

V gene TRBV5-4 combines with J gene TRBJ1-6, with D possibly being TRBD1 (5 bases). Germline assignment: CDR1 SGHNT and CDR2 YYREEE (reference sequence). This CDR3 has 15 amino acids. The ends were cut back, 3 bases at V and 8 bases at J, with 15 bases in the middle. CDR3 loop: CASSSEGVNDSPLHF. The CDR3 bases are TGTGCCAGCAGCTCAGAAGGGGTAAACGATTCACCCCTCCACTTT.

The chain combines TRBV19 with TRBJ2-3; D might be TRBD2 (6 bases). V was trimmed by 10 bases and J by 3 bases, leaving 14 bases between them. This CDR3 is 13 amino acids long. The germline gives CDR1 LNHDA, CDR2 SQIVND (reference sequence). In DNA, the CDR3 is TGTGCCACCCGGGCCCTAGCGACAGATACGCAGTATTTT. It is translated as CATRALATDTQYF. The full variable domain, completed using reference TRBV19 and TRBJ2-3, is DGGITQSPKYLFRKEGQNVTLSCEQNLNHDAMYWYRQDPGQGLRLIYYSQIVNDFQKGDIAEGYSVSREKKESFPLTVTSAQKNPTAFYLCATRALATDTQYFGPGTRLTVL.

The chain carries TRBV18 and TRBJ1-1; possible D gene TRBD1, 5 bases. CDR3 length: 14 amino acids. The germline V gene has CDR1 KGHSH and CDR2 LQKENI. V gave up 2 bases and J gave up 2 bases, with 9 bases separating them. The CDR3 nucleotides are TGTGCCAGCTCACCAATGACAGCAAACACTGAAGCTTTCTTT. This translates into CASSPMTANTEAFF.

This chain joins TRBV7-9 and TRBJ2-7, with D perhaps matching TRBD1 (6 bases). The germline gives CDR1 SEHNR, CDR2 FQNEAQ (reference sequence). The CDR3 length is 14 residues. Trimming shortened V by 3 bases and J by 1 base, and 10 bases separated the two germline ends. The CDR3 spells CASSFSQGSYEQYF. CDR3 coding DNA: TGTGCCAGCAGCTTTTCACAGGGTTCCTACGAGCAGTACTTC.